Listed here are 5 T cell receptor beta chains from one sample, sequenced in a study of T cell responses to AZD1222 COVID-19 vaccine. Only in-frame clones appear in the TCRdb table, and some are missing; sequencing was by immunoSEQ multiplex PCR. The sample yields more than 150,000 clones, around nine tenths seen once. This sample comprised peripheral blood, obtained 28 days after the second AZD1222 dose. Receptor source: an adult who received the AZD1222 COVID-19 vaccine.

The chain's CDR3 is CASSPETGPSGNTIYF. The DNA for the CDR3 is TGTGCCAGCAGCCCCGAGACAGGCCCCTCTGGAAACACCATATATTTT. The chain couples TRBV7-6 to TRBJ1-3, with D perhaps TRBD1 (6 bases). The V end lost 5 bases, the J end lost 0 bases, and 14 bases lay between the germline ends. The CDR3 consists of 16 residues. Germline assignment: CDR1 SGHVS and CDR2 FNYEAQ.

The chain recombines TRBV9 with TRBJ1-3; D not resolved. This CDR3 is built from 15 residues. Germline V gives CDR1 SGDLS, CDR2 YYNGEE. Trimming pared 0 bases from V and 4 bases from J, leaving 11 bases between. DNA of the CDR3: TGTGCCAGCAGCGTAGCTGTAGGAACGGGAAACACCATATATTTT. This gives the protein CASSVAVGTGNTIYF.

The gene calls are TRBV6-4 and TRBJ2-6; no firm D call. The CDR3 covers 14 residues. Germline-derived CDR1 and CDR2 are MRHNA and SNTAGT. V was clipped by 2 bases and J by 1 base, with 3 bases between them. The CDR3 here is CASSDESGANVLTF. The CDR3 DNA sequence: TGTGCCAGCAGTGACGAGTCTGGGGCCAACGTCCTGACTTTC.

The V call is TRBV3-1 (or the pseudogene TRBV3-2), the J call TRBJ2-5, with D perhaps matching TRBD2 (7 bases). V shed 1 base and J shed 9 bases, with 15 bases lying between them. The CDR3 loop spans 14 amino acids. Germline values: CDR1 LGHDT, CDR2 YNNKEL (reference sequence). Written as DNA, the CDR3 is TGTGCCAGCAGCCAAGCTGGCGGGGGCAAGCCCCAGTACTTC. Its protein is CASSQAGGGKPQYF.

This sequence joins TRBV13 and TRBJ2-7; 7 bases are a match to TRBD2. V trimming: 2 bases; J trimming: 3 bases; junction bases outside the gene matches: 16. The CDR3 totals 18 residues. Germline-derived CDR1 and CDR2 are PRHDT and FYEKMQ (reference sequence). This CDR3 is CASSLTAASGPSGYEQYF. The CDR3 nucleotides are TGTGCCAGCAGCTTAACCGCGGCTAGCGGTCCCTCAGGCTACGAGCAGTACTTC.